These 12 T cell receptor beta chains were all obtained from the same sample, sequenced in a study of blood T cell repertoires in COVID-19. The protocol was immunoSEQ multiplex PCR, while the TCRdb copy is restricted to in-frame clones and leaves out a portion. The sample yields about 270,000 clones, approximately 83% seen once. The specimen sequenced was peripheral blood. The receptors come from a woman in her 70s with acute or convalescent COVID-19.

The CDR3: CATRSTGGTQYF. CDR3 nucleotides: TGTGCCACCAGGTCGACAGGGGGTACGCAGTATTTT. The chain couples TRBV24-1 to TRBJ2-3; 9 bases line up with TRBD1. J gave up 8 bases and V 7 bases, and 3 bases lay outside the gene matches. Germline CDR1 and CDR2: KGHDR and SFDVKD. This CDR3 is built from 12 residues.

J is TRBJ1-6 and V is TRBV12-3 or TRBV12-4; D is unresolved. V was clipped by 5 bases and J by 8 bases, with 7 bases between them. The CDR3 extends over 12 amino acids. CDR3 in amino acids: CASSEDYSPLHF. The DNA for the CDR3 is TGTGCCAGCAGTGAGGACTATTCACCCCTCCACTTT.

The chain joins TRBV3-1 (or the pseudogene TRBV3-2) to TRBJ1-4; 8 bases fit TRBD1. Germline CDR1 and CDR2: LGHDT and YNNKEL (reference sequence). Trimming cost V 5 bases and J 8 bases; bases outside gene matches: 7. The CDR3 loop spans 14 amino acids. The CDR3 is CASSAGTGLEKLFF. The CDR3 DNA is TGTGCCAGCAGCGCCGGGACAGGACTAGAAAAACTGTTTTTT.

This rearrangement joins TRBV7-2 to TRBJ1-5, with a possible D match to TRBD1 (6 bases). Germline assignment: CDR1 SGHTA and CDR2 FQGNSA. The length of the CDR3 is 14 residues. V was pared by 4 bases and J by 4 bases, with 11 bases between. The CDR3 bases are TGTGCCAGCAGCTCCGGACAGCCTAATCAGCCCCAGCATTTT. Its protein product is CASSSGQPNQPQHF.

This chain connects TRBV4-1 to TRBJ1-1; no clear D. CDR1 is MGHRA, CDR2 YSYEKL, per germline. The ends were cut back, 3 bases at V and 4 bases at J, with 15 bases in the middle. This CDR3 region has 15 residues. CDR3 loop: CASSHQGAGSTEAFF. As DNA, the CDR3 is TGCGCCAGCAGCCACCAAGGAGCGGGGTCCACTGAAGCTTTCTTT.

This chain links TRBV24-1 with TRBJ2-1; D uncertain. Germline CDR1 is KGHDR and CDR2 is SFDVKD. The CDR3 has 11 amino acids. Between the trimmed V and J ends, which lost 4 bases and 10 bases, there was a span of 7 bases. The CDR3 nucleotides read TGTGCCACCAGTGAGGGCCGAGAGCAGTTCTTC. Translated: CATSEGREQFF.

The chain links TRBV18 to TRBJ1-4, with 8 bases identical to TRBD1. The germline gives CDR1 KGHSH, CDR2 LQKENI. This CDR3 has 14 amino acids. J was trimmed by 9 bases and V by 2 bases; bases with no gene match: 5. CDR3 sequence: CASSPDRGEQKLFF. CDR3 in DNA: TGTGCCAGCTCACCAGACAGGGGTGAACAAAAACTGTTTTTT.

The rearrangement joins TRBV19 to TRBJ1-5, with 11 bases fitting TRBD1. The V gene's germline CDR1 is LNHDA and CDR2 SQIVND (reference sequence). The J segment lost 7 bases and the V segment lost 8 bases, leaving 10 bases of the junction unmatched. This CDR3 contains 15 residues. CDR3 sequence (DNA): TGTGCCAGTTGCCGGACAGGGGGCGTGCAACAGCCCCAGCATTTT. Its protein is CASCRTGGVQQPQHF.

This clone was recorded a few times. This chain connects TRBV7-2 to TRBJ2-5, with 8 bases fitting TRBD2. The length of the CDR3 is 17 residues. The germline CDR1 and CDR2 sequences are SGHTA and FQGNSA. J lost 1 base, V lost 5 bases, and 12 bases had no gene match. The CDR3 nucleotides are TGTGCCAGCAGCCTCTGGTCCATCGCGGGGGGCCAAGAGACCCAGTACTTC. Protein sequence: CASSLWSIAGGQETQYF.

This clone was seen once. This chain connects TRBV11-2 to TRBJ2-5; the match to TRBD1 covers 7 bases. This CDR3 has 15 residues. Unmatched junction bases numbered 9, after V lost 5 bases and J lost 3 bases. Germline CDR1 reads SGHAT; CDR2 reads FQNNGV. The CDR3 loop is CASSRGTVTKETQYF. In nucleotides, the CDR3 is TGTGCCAGCAGCCGAGGGACAGTCACTAAAGAGACCCAGTACTTC.

The count of this clone is one. This rearrangement joins TRBV6-1 to TRBJ1-5; no clear D. The CDR3 has 14 amino acids. CDR1 and CDR2 from the germline V gene are MNHNS and SASEGT. V dropped 0 bases and J dropped 3 bases, with 6 bases sitting between them. CDR3 sequence (DNA): TGTGCCAGCAGTGAAGCTGCAGTCAATCAGCCCCAGCATTTT. Protein: CASSEAAVNQPQHF.

As regards this clone: The identical CDR3 is also encoded by other nucleotide sequences in the sample. This chain links TRBV27 with TRBJ2-7; maybe TRBD1 (7 bases). CDR1 is MNHEY and CDR2 is SMNVEV in the germline V gene (reference sequence). The V end was cut by 5 bases, the J end by 3 bases, with 14 bases between. The CDR3 covers 14 residues. The CDR3 loop is CASSPPGGIYEQYF. The CDR3 DNA reads TGTGCCAGCAGTCCCCCAGGGGGGATCTACGAGCAGTACTTC.